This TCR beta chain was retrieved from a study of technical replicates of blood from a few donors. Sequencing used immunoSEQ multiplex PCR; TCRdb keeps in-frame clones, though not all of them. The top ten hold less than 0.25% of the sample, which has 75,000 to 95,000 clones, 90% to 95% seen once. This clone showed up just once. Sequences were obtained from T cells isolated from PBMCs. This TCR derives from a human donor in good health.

CDR3 region: CAGRASWYGYTF. The DNA for the CDR3 is TGTGCCGGGCGAGCTTCGTGGTATGGCTACACCTTC. J is TRBJ1-2 and V is TRBV30; D remains unclear. Germline V gives CDR1 GTSNPN, CDR2 SVGIG (reference sequence). The CDR3 consists of 12 residues. The V end lost 8 bases, the J end lost 5 bases, and 15 bases lay between the germline ends.